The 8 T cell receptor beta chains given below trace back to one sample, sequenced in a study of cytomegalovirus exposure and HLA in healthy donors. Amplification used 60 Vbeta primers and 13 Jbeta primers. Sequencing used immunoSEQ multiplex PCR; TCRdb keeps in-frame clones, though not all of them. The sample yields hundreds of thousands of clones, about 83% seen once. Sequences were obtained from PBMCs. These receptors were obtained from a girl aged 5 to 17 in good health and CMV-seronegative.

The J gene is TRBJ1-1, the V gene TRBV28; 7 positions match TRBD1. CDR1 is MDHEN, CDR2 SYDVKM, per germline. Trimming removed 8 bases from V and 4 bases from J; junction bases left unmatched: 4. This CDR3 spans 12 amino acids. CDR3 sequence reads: CASSEGATEAFF. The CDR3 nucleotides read TGTGCCAGCTCGGAGGGGGCCACTGAAGCTTTCTTT.

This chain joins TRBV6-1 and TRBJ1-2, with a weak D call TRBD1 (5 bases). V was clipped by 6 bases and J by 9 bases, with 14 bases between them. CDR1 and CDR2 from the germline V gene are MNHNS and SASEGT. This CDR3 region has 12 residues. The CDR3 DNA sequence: TGTGCCAGCAGGGGATCGACAGATCGCTACACCTTC. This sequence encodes CASRGSTDRYTF.

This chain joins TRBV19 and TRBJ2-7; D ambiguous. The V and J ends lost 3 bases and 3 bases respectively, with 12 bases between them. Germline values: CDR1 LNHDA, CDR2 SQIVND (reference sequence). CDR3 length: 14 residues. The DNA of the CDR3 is TGTGCCAGTAGTATTACCCCAGGCAGCTACGAGCAGTACTTC. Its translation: CASSITPGSYEQYF.

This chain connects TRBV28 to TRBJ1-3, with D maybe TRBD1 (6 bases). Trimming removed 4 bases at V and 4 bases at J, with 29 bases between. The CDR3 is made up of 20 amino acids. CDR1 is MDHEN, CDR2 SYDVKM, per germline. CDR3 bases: TGTGCCAGCAGTTACCCCGTCACTCCGGGACATACAATTCGGGGAAACACCATATATTTT. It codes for CASSYPVTPGHTIRGNTIYF.

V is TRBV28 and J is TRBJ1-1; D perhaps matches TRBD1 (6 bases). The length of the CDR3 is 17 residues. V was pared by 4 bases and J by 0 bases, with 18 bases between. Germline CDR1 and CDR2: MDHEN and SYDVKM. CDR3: CASSYPLEGVMNTEAFF. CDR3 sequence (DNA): TGTGCCAGCAGTTACCCACTCGAGGGGGTCATGAACACTGAAGCTTTCTTT.

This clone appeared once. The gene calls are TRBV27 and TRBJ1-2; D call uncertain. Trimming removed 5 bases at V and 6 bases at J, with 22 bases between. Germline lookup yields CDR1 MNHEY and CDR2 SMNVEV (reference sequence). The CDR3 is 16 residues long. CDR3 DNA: TGTGCCAGCAGTGCCGCCCCGGGGTCGCTTTCGCATGGCTACACCTTC. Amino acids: CASSAAPGSLSHGYTF.

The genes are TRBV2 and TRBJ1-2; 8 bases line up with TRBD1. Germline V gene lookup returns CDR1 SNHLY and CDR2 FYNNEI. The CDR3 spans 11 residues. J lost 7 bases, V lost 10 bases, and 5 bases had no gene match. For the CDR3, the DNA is TGTGCCACCACGGACAGGGCTGGCTACACCTTC. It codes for CATTDRAGYTF.

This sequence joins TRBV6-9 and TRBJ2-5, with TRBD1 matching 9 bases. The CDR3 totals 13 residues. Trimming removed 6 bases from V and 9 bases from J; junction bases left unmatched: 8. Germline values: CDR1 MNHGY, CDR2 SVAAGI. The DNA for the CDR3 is TGTGCCAGCAGGTCGAGGGACAGGGCGGCCCAGTACTTC. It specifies CASRSRDRAAQYF.